The next 14 T cell receptor beta chains were all read from a single sample in a study of CD4 T cells in relation to SARS-CoV-2 and coronaviruses. Antigens of these TCRs are unknown. The unexposed donors gave CD4+ T cells in 2011-2018, prior to COVID-19. The cells were cultured for under 13 days before CD4+ T cells were isolated. TCRdb keeps only in-frame clones here, not all; method: immunoSEQ multiplex PCR. This sample has 26,000 or so clones; about 79% occur once, and the top ten carry under 30%. Sequencing input: CD4+ T cells from PBMCs, cultured in vitro. These receptors were obtained from a human donor in good health.

The V call is TRBV5-1, the J call TRBJ1-2; 7 bases match TRBD1. CDR3 length: 16 amino acids. Losses at the gene ends were 3 bases for V and 5 bases for J; bases not matched to a gene: 13. Germline values: CDR1 SGHRS, CDR2 YFSETQ. The CDR3 nucleotides read TGCGCCAGCAGCTCAGGACAGGCCTTATCGGAGTATGGCTACACCTTC. Encoded protein: CASSSGQALSEYGYTF.

The gene calls are TRBV7-6 and TRBJ1-1; a weak D match, TRBD1 (5 bases). The germline V gene encodes CDR1 SGHVS and CDR2 FNYEAQ. The length of the CDR3 is 16 residues. With 1 base removed from V and 5 bases from J, the gap between germline ends came to 17 bases. In DNA form, the CDR3 reads TGTGCCAGCAGCTTAGTTGGGGGTGCGGGCAAAACTGAAGCTTTCTTT. It yields the protein CASSLVGGAGKTEAFF.

V and J are TRBV9 and TRBJ1-3; unclear D gene. This CDR3 is built from 13 residues. Germline V gene data show CDR1 as SGDLS and CDR2 as YYNGEE. Trimming took 4 bases from V and 4 from J, leaving 9 bases between them. Written as DNA, the CDR3 is TGTGCCAGCAGCTTACCCGGGGGAAACACCATATATTTT. This translates into CASSLPGGNTIYF.

The rearrangement joins TRBV11-2 to TRBJ2-5; no reliable D call. The V gene's germline CDR1 is SGHAT and CDR2 FQNNGV. CDR3 length: 13 residues. Between the trimmed V and J ends, which lost 6 bases and 3 bases, there was a span of 11 bases. This CDR3 is CASSRRHKETQYF. The DNA of the CDR3 is TGTGCCAGCAGTAGGCGGCACAAAGAGACCCAGTACTTC.

The chain employs TRBV6-2 or TRBV6-3 and TRBJ1-2; D is ambiguous. This CDR3 contains 12 residues. Trimming left V 4 bases short and J 9 bases short, with 12 bases between. Germline lookup yields CDR1 MNHEY and CDR2 SVGEGT. CDR3 sequence reads: CASSSNDGRYTF. Here the CDR3 DNA reads TGTGCCAGCAGTTCCAACGACGGACGCTACACCTTC.

This chain connects TRBV5-6 to TRBJ2-5; 8 bases are shared with TRBD1. Per germline, CDR1 SGHDT and CDR2 YYEEEE. The junction had 2 bases not matched to a gene; V was cut back by 2 bases and J by 2 bases. The CDR3 sequence is 14 residues long. As DNA, the CDR3 is TGTGCCAGCAGCTTTGGACAGGGTCAAGAGACCCAGTACTTC. This sequence encodes CASSFGQGQETQYF.

The rearrangement joins TRBV7-3 to TRBJ2-7; TRBD1 matches at 11 bases. With 5 bases clipped from V and 3 bases from J, the junction kept 6 bases outside the gene matches. This CDR3 comprises 15 residues. CDR1 SGHTA and CDR2 FQGTGA come from the germline V gene. The CDR3 DNA reads TGTGCCAGCAGCCCACAGGGGACAGGGGGCTACGAGCAGTACTTC. It encodes CASSPQGTGGYEQYF.

The V gene is TRBV7-2, the J gene TRBJ2-5; D possibly corresponds to TRBD1 (7 bases). The CDR3 is made up of 14 amino acids. With 3 bases removed from V and 2 bases from J, the gap between germline ends came to 10 bases. CDR1 SGHTA and CDR2 FQGNSA come from the germline V gene. The CDR3 reads CASSLAGQQETQYF. The CDR3 nucleotides are TGTGCCAGCAGCTTGGCGGGACAGCAAGAGACCCAGTACTTC.

V is TRBV4-1 and J is TRBJ2-3, with D uncertain. The CDR3 is 16 residues long. V was trimmed by 0 bases and J by 0 bases, leaving 10 bases between them. Germline V gene sequence: CDR1 MGHRA, CDR2 YSYEKL. CDR3 loop: CASSQDESLSTDTQYF. CDR3 in DNA: TGCGCCAGCAGCCAAGATGAGTCCCTTAGCACAGATACGCAGTATTTT.

This clone came up once. The chain links TRBV2 to TRBJ2-3; 7 bases line up with TRBD1. The junction had 5 bases not matched to a gene; V was cut back by 5 bases and J by 0 bases. Germline loops: CDR1 SNHLY, CDR2 FYNNEI. CDR3 length: 15 amino acids. CDR3 loop: CASSYRDRSTDTQYF. As DNA, the CDR3 is TGTGCCAGCAGTTATCGGGACAGAAGCACAGATACGCAGTATTTT.

The chain links TRBV19 to TRBJ2-1, with 8 bases identical to TRBD2. V lost 6 bases and J lost 5; bases outside the gene matches: 9. The CDR3 is made up of 15 amino acids. Germline CDR1 is LNHDA and CDR2 is SQIVND (reference sequence). The CDR3 sequence: CASSGTGGPNNEQFF. In nucleotides, the CDR3 is TGTGCCAGTAGCGGCACGGGAGGGCCGAACAATGAGCAGTTCTTC.

The chain is built from TRBV7-7 and TRBJ2-5, with D possibly TRBD1 on 6 matching bases. Germline CDR1 reads SSHAT; CDR2 reads FNYEAQ (reference sequence). V was trimmed by 1 base and J by 1 base, leaving 7 bases between them. CDR3 length equals 14 residues. CDR3 DNA: TGTGCCAGCAGCTTAGGACAGGCCCAAGAGACCCAGTACTTC. This encodes CASSLGQAQETQYF.

The genes are TRBV2 and TRBJ2-3, with 8 bases aligning to TRBD2. From germline, CDR1 is SNHLY and CDR2 FYNNEI. The CDR3 has 16 amino acids. V shed 2 bases, J shed 3 bases, and the junction held 7 bases outside the gene matches. CDR3: CASSEWSGRTTDTQYF. The CDR3 DNA follows: TGTGCCAGCAGTGAATGGAGCGGGAGAACAACAGATACGCAGTATTTT.

This clone came up a few times. The J gene is TRBJ1-2, the V gene TRBV2, with D tentatively TRBD1 (6 bases). V was cut by 2 bases and J by 4 bases, with 11 bases left in between. Germline V gene lookup returns CDR1 SNHLY and CDR2 FYNNEI. The CDR3 spans 14 residues. The CDR3 nucleotides are TGTGCCAGCAGTGAATCGGCAGGGGCCTATGGCTACACCTTC. Protein: CASSESAGAYGYTF.